The sequence of this T cell receptor (beta chain) was determined in a study of identical twins. TCRdb re-called the 5' RACE reads through MiXCR, storing one row per CDR3 protein. The sample consists of around 550,000 distinct CDR3 sequences, around 15% of them appearing once. As concerns this clonotype: Its antigen is undetermined.

Regarding the study as a whole: Out-of-frame beta chain sequences displayed weaker excess sharing between twins. Conclusions relied on cross-sectional statistical analysis, not following the same donors. Zero-insertion findings could be partly confounded by invariant cells (MAIT and iNKT cells).

These data were also reused for a study on yellow fever vaccine responses in identical twins.

Sequencing was done on a sample of CD4+ T cells sorted from blood. This TCR was sampled from a woman in her late teens or twenties in good health.

The CDR3 DNA follows: TGTGCCAGCTCTCAAGGGACTAGCGGGAGATACGAGCAGTACTTC. Its protein is CASSQGTSGRYEQYF. V is TRBV18 and J is TRBJ2-7; 14 bases match TRBD2. Trimming removed 6 bases from V and 4 bases from J; junction bases left unmatched: 5. In germline, CDR1 is KGHSH, CDR2 LQKENI. This CDR3 has 15 amino acids.